These T cell receptor beta chains were read from a single sample in a study of blood T cell repertoires in COVID-19. Clones were read by immunoSEQ multiplex PCR, and TCRdb kept only the in-frame ones, dropping some. The sample records roughly 15,000 clones, more than 70% being singletons. Sequencing was carried out using peripheral blood. The origin of the receptors is a human donor in a cohort sampled during active COVID-19. Both conserved end residues are part of each CDR3. The D gene is left open where the match is weak. Not all rows give a size; the values are once, few, many and, for expanded clones, a class.

clone size: once; J gene: TRBJ2-5; D gene: TRBD2; V gene: TRBV5-6; CDR3 DNA: TGTGCCAGCAGCACGACTAGCGGGGGGCCTGAGACCCAGTACTTC; CDR3 protein: CASSTTSGGPETQYF
clone size: -; J gene: TRBJ2-2; D gene: TRBD2; V gene: TRBV19; CDR3 DNA: TGTGCCAGTAGTGGGGTGGGGACTCTCTCCGGGGGGACCACCGGGGAGCTGTTTTTT; CDR3 protein: CASSGVGTLSGGTTGELFF
clone size: -; J gene: TRBJ2-5; D gene: -; V gene: TRBV10-3; CDR3 DNA: TGTGCCATCAGTGACAGGGGAGTGGGAGAGACCCAGTACTTC; CDR3 protein: CAISDRGVGETQYF
clone size: -; J gene: TRBJ1-2; D gene: -; V gene: TRBV10-2; CDR3 DNA: TGCGCCAGCAGTGAGTCCTTCGGGGGCTACACCTTC; CDR3 protein: CASSESFGGYTF
clone size: -; J gene: TRBJ2-4; D gene: TRBD1; V gene: TRBV10-1; CDR3 DNA: TGCGCCAGCAGTGCCGGGACAGGGCCCAAAAACATTCAGTACTTC; CDR3 protein: CASSAGTGPKNIQYF
clone size: once; J gene: TRBJ1-1; D gene: TRBD1; V gene: TRBV18; CDR3 DNA: TGTGCCAGCTCACCGCAAAAAGGACAGGGGGCTTCTGAAGCTTTCTTT; CDR3 protein: CASSPQKGQGASEAFF
clone size: -; J gene: TRBJ1-2; D gene: -; V gene: TRBV7-2; CDR3 DNA: TGTGCCAGCAGCGCAGGGATTTTCGGCTACACCTTC; CDR3 protein: CASSAGIFGYTF
clone size: -; J gene: TRBJ2-3; D gene: TRBD1; V gene: TRBV5-1; CDR3 DNA: TGCGCCAGCAGCTTGGCGCTGACAGGGCTCACAGATACGCAGTATTTT; CDR3 protein: CASSLALTGLTDTQYF
clone size: -; J gene: TRBJ1-2; D gene: TRBD1; V gene: TRBV2; CDR3 DNA: TGTGCCAGCAGACAGGGGGCGGAGGACTATGGCTACACCTTC; CDR3 protein: CASRQGAEDYGYTF
clone size: -; J gene: TRBJ2-3; D gene: TRBD1; V gene: TRBV7-9; CDR3 DNA: TGTGCCAGCAGCTTGACGACAGGGCTGGATACGCAGTATTTT; CDR3 protein: CASSLTTGLDTQYF
clone size: -; J gene: TRBJ1-4; D gene: -; V gene: TRBV5-8; CDR3 DNA: TGTGCCAGCAGCTTGGTAGGGGCCGGTGAAAAACTGTTTTTT; CDR3 protein: CASSLVGAGEKLFF
clone size: few; J gene: TRBJ1-5; D gene: TRBD1; V gene: TRBV15; CDR3 DNA: TGTGCCACCGCGGGGACAGGAGGGATTCAGCCCCAGCATTTT; CDR3 protein: CATAGTGGIQPQHF
clone size: -; J gene: TRBJ2-5; D gene: -; V gene: TRBV9; CDR3 DNA: TGTGCCAGCAGCGTAGCTCTCTTTGGCGGGAAGGACCAAGAGACCCAGTACTTC; CDR3 protein: CASSVALFGGKDQETQYF
clone size: -; J gene: TRBJ2-7; D gene: -; V gene: TRBV5-5; CDR3 DNA: TGTGCCAGCAGCCAGACAGCTATTACCTACGAGCAGTACTTC; CDR3 protein: CASSQTAITYEQYF
clone size: -; J gene: TRBJ1-1; D gene: -; V gene: TRBV14; CDR3 DNA: TGTGCCAGCAGCCAAGTGGCGGGGAGGGCTGAAGCTTTCTTT; CDR3 protein: CASSQVAGRAEAFF
clone size: -; J gene: TRBJ2-2; D gene: -; V gene: TRBV30; CDR3 DNA: TGTGCCTGGGCCCCAATTGAGAGGCCGGGGGGCCACGGGGAGCTGTTTTTT; CDR3 protein: CAWAPIERPGGHGELFF
clone size: -; J gene: TRBJ1-4; D gene: TRBD1; V gene: TRBV6-5; CDR3 DNA: TGTGCCAGCAGTCCGCGGACAGGGTCTTCTGAAAAACTGTTTTTT; CDR3 protein: CASSPRTGSSEKLFF
clone size: -; J gene: TRBJ1-3; D gene: -; V gene: TRBV29-1; CDR3 DNA: TGCAGCGTTGAAGGGGCGGGTTCGCACACCATATATTTT; CDR3 protein: CSVEGAGSHTIYF
clone size: few; J gene: TRBJ1-3; D gene: -; V gene: TRBV6-1; CDR3 DNA: TGTGCCAGCAGTGAAGGAGCTACGCCTGGAAACACCATATATTTT; CDR3 protein: CASSEGATPGNTIYF
clone size: -; J gene: TRBJ1-6; D gene: -; V gene: TRBV9; CDR3 DNA: TGTGCCAGCAGCCCGATCGGGGTCCCCTCGGGTTCACCCCTCCACTTT; CDR3 protein: CASSPIGVPSGSPLHF
clone size: once; J gene: TRBJ1-2; D gene: -; V gene: TRBV5-1; CDR3 DNA: TGCGCCAGCAGTCTCCCGGGGGAATATGGCTACACCTTC; CDR3 protein: CASSLPGEYGYTF
clone size: -; J gene: TRBJ1-3; D gene: -; V gene: TRBV6-6; CDR3 DNA: TGTGCCAGCACCCCAGCCAGGGGCAGGGGAAACACCATATATTTT; CDR3 protein: CASTPARGRGNTIYF
clone size: -; J gene: TRBJ1-3; D gene: TRBD1; V gene: TRBV3-1/TRBV3-2; CDR3 DNA: TGTGCCAGCAGCCAAGTGTCAGGGGGGCCTGGAAACACCATATATTTT; CDR3 protein: CASSQVSGGPGNTIYF
clone size: -; J gene: TRBJ2-5; D gene: -; V gene: TRBV5-8; CDR3 DNA: TGTGCCAGCAGTCGGCGAGCAGGGCGATCCGAGACCCAGTACTTC; CDR3 protein: CASSRRAGRSETQYF
clone size: -; J gene: TRBJ1-1; D gene: -; V gene: TRBV5-1; CDR3 DNA: TGCGCCAGCAGCGCACACAGGGAGGGGCAGGCTTTCTTT; CDR3 protein: CASSAHREGQAFF
clone size: -; J gene: TRBJ2-7; D gene: -; V gene: TRBV15; CDR3 DNA: TGTGCCACCAGCAGAGATCGGACAGTCCACGAGCAGTACTTC; CDR3 protein: CATSRDRTVHEQYF
clone size: -; J gene: TRBJ2-7; D gene: TRBD1; V gene: TRBV19; CDR3 DNA: TGTGCCAGTAGTATTCAAGGGGGCCGAAAGAACGAGCAGTACTTC; CDR3 protein: CASSIQGGRKNEQYF
clone size: -; J gene: TRBJ2-7; D gene: -; V gene: TRBV5-6; CDR3 DNA: TGTGCCAGCAGCAAAGGGGTCCACAGGGAGTACGAGCAGTACTTC; CDR3 protein: CASSKGVHREYEQYF
clone size: -; J gene: TRBJ1-5; D gene: -; V gene: TRBV6-1; CDR3 DNA: TGTGCCAGCAGTGGTGGCATGGGACTTAGCAATCAGCCCCAGCATTTT; CDR3 protein: CASSGGMGLSNQPQHF
clone size: -; J gene: TRBJ1-1; D gene: -; V gene: TRBV6-6; CDR3 DNA: TGTGCCAGCAGTTCCAGGGAGAACACTGAAGCTTTCTTT; CDR3 protein: CASSSRENTEAFF
clone size: -; J gene: TRBJ2-5; D gene: TRBD2; V gene: TRBV4-2; CDR3 DNA: TGTGCCAGCAGCCAAGAAGAGACTAGCGGGGGGACCCAGTACTTC; CDR3 protein: CASSQEETSGGTQYF
clone size: -; J gene: TRBJ2-2; D gene: -; V gene: TRBV7-9; CDR3 DNA: TGTGCCAGCAGCCCCCCCGGCGGCCGTTCCGGGGAGCTGTTTTTT; CDR3 protein: CASSPPGGRSGELFF
clone size: once; J gene: TRBJ2-3; D gene: -; V gene: TRBV18; CDR3 DNA: TGTGCCAGCTCACCCTTCCAGGGTGAAGCAGATACGCAGTATTTT; CDR3 protein: CASSPFQGEADTQYF
clone size: -; J gene: TRBJ2-5; D gene: TRBD1; V gene: TRBV11-3; CDR3 DNA: TGTGCCAGCAGCTTAGGGGACAGTACCGGGAAAGAGACCCAGTACTTC; CDR3 protein: CASSLGDSTGKETQYF
clone size: -; J gene: TRBJ1-1; D gene: -; V gene: TRBV19; CDR3 DNA: TGTGCCAGTAGTATTAAGGGCCAGGGCGAAGCTTTCTTT; CDR3 protein: CASSIKGQGEAFF
clone size: -; J gene: TRBJ2-1; D gene: TRBD2; V gene: TRBV6-5; CDR3 DNA: TGTGCCAGCAGAAAGACGGGGGGGGGCAATGAGCAGTTCTTC; CDR3 protein: CASRKTGGGNEQFF
clone size: -; J gene: TRBJ1-4; D gene: -; V gene: TRBV5-4; CDR3 DNA: TGTGCCAGCAGCTTGGCCGGGGGGGCCAACGAAAAACTGTTTTTT; CDR3 protein: CASSLAGGANEKLFF
clone size: -; J gene: TRBJ1-1; D gene: -; V gene: TRBV3-1/TRBV3-2; CDR3 DNA: TGTGCCAGCAGCCAAGTCCGGGGGGCGTTCACTGAAGCTTTCTTT; CDR3 protein: CASSQVRGAFTEAFF
clone size: -; J gene: TRBJ2-6; D gene: -; V gene: TRBV5-1; CDR3 DNA: TGCGCCAGCAGCTTCACAGCTGGGGCCAACGTCCTGACTTTC; CDR3 protein: CASSFTAGANVLTF
clone size: -; J gene: TRBJ1-6; D gene: TRBD1; V gene: TRBV3-1/TRBV3-2; CDR3 DNA: TGTGCCAGCAGCCCCGGGGGACAGGCCAATTCACCCCTCCACTTT; CDR3 protein: CASSPGGQANSPLHF
clone size: -; J gene: TRBJ1-5; D gene: -; V gene: TRBV4-1; CDR3 DNA: TGCGCCAGCAGCCAAGATCGAGGGCAGCCCCAGCATTTT; CDR3 protein: CASSQDRGQPQHF